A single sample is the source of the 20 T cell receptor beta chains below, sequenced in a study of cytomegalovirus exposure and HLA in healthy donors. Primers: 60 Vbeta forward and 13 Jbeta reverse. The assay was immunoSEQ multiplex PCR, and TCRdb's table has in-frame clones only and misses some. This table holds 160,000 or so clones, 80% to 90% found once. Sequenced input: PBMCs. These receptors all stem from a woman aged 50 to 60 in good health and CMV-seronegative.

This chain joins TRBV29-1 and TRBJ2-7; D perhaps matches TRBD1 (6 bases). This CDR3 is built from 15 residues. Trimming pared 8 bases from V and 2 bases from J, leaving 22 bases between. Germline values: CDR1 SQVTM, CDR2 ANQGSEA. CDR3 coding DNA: TGCAGCTACTCCATAGGGGGAAAGGGTGCCTACGAGCAGTACTTC. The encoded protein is CSYSIGGKGAYEQYF.

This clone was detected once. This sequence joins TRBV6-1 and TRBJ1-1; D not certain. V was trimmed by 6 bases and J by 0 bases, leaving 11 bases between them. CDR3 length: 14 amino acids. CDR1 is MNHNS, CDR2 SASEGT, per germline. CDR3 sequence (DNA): TGTGCCAGCAGGAGATCCATAATGAACACTGAAGCTTTCTTT. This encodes CASRRSIMNTEAFF.

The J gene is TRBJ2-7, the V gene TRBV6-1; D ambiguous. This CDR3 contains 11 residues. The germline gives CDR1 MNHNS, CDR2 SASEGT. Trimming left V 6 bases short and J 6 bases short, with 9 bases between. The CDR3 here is CASSLSGEQYF. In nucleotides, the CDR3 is TGTGCCAGCAGCCTATCTGGCGAGCAGTACTTC.

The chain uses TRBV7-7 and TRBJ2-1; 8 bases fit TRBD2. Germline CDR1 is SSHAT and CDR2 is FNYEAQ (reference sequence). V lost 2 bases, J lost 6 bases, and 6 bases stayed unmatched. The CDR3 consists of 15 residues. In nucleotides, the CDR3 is TGTGCCAGCAGCTTATTGGCCGGGGGGGCCAATGAGCAGTTCTTC. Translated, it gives CASSLLAGGANEQFF.

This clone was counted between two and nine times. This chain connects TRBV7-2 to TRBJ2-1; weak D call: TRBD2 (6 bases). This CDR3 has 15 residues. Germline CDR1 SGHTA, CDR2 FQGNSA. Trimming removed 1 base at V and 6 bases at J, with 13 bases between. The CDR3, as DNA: TGTGCCAGCAGCTTAGGGGGGATCGGGGGCAATGAGCAGTTCTTC. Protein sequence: CASSLGGIGGNEQFF.

The CDR3 coding sequence is TGCGCCAGCAGGACTAGCGGTGCCTACGAGCAGTACTTC. It is translated as CASRTSGAYEQYF. The chain combines TRBV5-1 with TRBJ2-5; 9 bases match TRBD2. The DNA matches TRBJ2-7 better at its end, which makes the J call doubtful. The CDR3 has 13 residues. Germline CDR1 reads SGHRS; CDR2 reads YFSETQ.

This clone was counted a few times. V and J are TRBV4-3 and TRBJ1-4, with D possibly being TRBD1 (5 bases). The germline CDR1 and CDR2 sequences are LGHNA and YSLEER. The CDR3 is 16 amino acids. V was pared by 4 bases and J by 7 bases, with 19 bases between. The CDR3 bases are TGCGCCAGCAGCCTCGCATGGCAGGGTATGGGTGAAAAACTGTTTTTT. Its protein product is CASSLAWQGMGEKLFF.

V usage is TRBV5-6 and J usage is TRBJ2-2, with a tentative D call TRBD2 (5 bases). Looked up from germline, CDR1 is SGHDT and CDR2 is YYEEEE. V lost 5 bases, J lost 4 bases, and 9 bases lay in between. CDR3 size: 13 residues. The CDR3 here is CASRNAGTGELFF. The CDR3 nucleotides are TGTGCCAGCAGGAACGCGGGCACCGGGGAGCTGTTTTTT.

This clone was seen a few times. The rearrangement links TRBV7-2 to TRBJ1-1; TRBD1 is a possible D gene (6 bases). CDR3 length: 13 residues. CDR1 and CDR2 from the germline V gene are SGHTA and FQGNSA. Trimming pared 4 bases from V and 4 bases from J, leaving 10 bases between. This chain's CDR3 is CASSSMDSTEAFF. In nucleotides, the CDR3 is TGTGCCAGCAGCTCCATGGACAGCACTGAAGCTTTCTTT.

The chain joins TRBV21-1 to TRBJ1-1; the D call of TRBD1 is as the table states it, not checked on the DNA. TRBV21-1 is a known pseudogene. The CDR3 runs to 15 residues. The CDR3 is CASSRGRPRDTEAFF. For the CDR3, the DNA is TGTGCCAGCAGCAGGGGCAGACCCAGGGACACTGAAGCTTTCTTT.

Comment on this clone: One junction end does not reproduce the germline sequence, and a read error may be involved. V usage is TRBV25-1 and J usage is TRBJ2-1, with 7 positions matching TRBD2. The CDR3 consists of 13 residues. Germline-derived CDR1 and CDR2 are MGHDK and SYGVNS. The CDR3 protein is CASAWGGSGEQFF. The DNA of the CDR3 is TGTGCCAGCGCCTGGGGCGGGAGCGGTGAGCAATTCTTC.

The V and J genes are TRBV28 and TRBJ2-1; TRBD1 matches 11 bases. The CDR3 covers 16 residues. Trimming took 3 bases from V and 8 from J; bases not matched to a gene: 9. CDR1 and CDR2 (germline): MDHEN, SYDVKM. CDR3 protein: CASSLDRGPRFHEQFF. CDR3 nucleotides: TGTGCCAGCAGTTTGGACAGGGGGCCCCGGTTCCATGAGCAGTTCTTC.

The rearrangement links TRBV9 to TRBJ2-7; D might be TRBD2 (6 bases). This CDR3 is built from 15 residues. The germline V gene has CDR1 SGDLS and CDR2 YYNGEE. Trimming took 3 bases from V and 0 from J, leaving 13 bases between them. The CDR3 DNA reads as TGTGCCAGCAGCGAGGGAGGTGATAGCTCCTACGAGCAGTACTTC. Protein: CASSEGGDSSYEQYF.

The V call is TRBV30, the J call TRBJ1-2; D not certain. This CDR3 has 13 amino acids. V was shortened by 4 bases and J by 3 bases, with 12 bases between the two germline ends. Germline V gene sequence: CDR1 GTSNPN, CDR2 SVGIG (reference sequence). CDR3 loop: CAWIGSRHYGYTF. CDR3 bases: TGTGCCTGGATAGGTAGCCGGCACTATGGCTACACCTTC. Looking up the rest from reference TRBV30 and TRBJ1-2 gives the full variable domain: SQTIHQWPATLVQPVGSPLSLECTVEGTSNPNLYWYRQAAGRGLQLLFYSVGIGQISSEVPQNLSASRPQDRQFILSSKKLLLSDSGFYLCAWIGSRHYGYTFGSGTRLTVV.

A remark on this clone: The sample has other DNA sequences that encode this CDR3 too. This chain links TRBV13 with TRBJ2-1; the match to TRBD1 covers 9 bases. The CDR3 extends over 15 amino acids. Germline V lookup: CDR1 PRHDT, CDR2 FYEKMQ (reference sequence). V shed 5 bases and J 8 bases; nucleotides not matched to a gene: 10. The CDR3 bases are TGTGCCAGCAGCGAGACAGGGGGGCTAGCATATGAGCAGTTCTTC. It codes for CASSETGGLAYEQFF.

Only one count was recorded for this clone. CDR3 nucleotides: TGTGCCAGCAGACCAACAGGGCGACCAATGGGTGAGCAGTTCTTC. This encodes CASRPTGRPMGEQFF. The chain recombines TRBV27 with TRBJ2-1; D perhaps matches TRBD1 (6 bases). The CDR3 is 15 residues long. The V end lost 6 bases, the J end lost 9 bases, and 21 bases lay between the germline ends. Germline assignment: CDR1 MNHEY and CDR2 SMNVEV (reference sequence).

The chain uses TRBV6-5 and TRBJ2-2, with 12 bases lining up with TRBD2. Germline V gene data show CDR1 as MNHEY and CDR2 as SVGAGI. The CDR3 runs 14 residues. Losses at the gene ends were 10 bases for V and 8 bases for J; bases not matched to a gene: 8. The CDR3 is CATQTSGSGGELFF. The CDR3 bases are TGTGCCACTCAGACTAGCGGGAGTGGGGGGGAGCTGTTTTTT.

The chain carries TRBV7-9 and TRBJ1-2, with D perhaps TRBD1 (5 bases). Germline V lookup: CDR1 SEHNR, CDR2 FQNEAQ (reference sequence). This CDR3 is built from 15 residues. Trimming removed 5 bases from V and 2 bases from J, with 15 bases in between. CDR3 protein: CASSLSQGGNYGYTF. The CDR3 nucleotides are TGTGCCAGCAGCCTATCCCAGGGAGGGAACTATGGCTACACCTTC.

In DNA form, the CDR3 reads TGTGCCAGCAGCGCGGGGACTAGCGGGAGCGGGAATGAGCAGTTCTTC. As protein: CASSAGTSGSGNEQFF. This chain uses TRBV9 with TRBJ2-1, with 14 bases lining up with TRBD2. Trimming removed 3 bases from V and 7 bases from J; junction bases left unmatched: 6. This CDR3 spans 16 amino acids. From germline, CDR1 is SGDLS and CDR2 YYNGEE.

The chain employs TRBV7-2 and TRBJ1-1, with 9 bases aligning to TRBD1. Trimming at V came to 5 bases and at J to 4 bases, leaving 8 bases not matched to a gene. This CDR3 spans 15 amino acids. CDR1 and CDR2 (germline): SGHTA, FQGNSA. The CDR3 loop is CASSKQGARVTEAFF. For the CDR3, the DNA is TGTGCCAGCAGCAAACAGGGGGCACGGGTCACTGAAGCTTTCTTT.